This note documents a single T cell receptor (beta chain) sequence. Its antigen has not been determined. Base qualities were left out, and no much larger clone turns up one base away. This specimen comes from a study of blood T cell repertoires in COVID-19 (dated by TCRdb to 2018 to 2020). In terms of the full investigation: Samples covering the acute and convalescent phases of COVID-19 were provided by collaborators in the United States, Italy and Spain. The prospective study material was composed of cDNA or gDNA derived from T cells, B-cell-depleted T cells, or PBMCs. Subjects who had been exposed to COVID-19, were actively infected with it, or had recovered from it provided the deeply sampled blood TCRbeta repertoires that made up the dataset. The repertoires were released in a freely available public database meant as a resource for research on the immune response to SARS-CoV-2. Samples were obtained from the ongoing ImmuneRACE study (first 160 participants) and from 1,254 subjects provided by 6 global collaborators. Sample metadata almost always included a de-identified subject ID, COVID-19 status, age in years and sex. Where available, HLA class I and class II types were taken from metadata supplied by the sample provider and were not determined by assay-based typing.

TCRbeta CDR3 regions were amplified from genomic DNA using the immunoSEQ Assay, a bias-controlled multiplex PCR. On the authors' methods: Within the assay, amplification of reference gene primers was used to estimate how many nucleated cells each sample contained. To quantify the absolute abundance of each unique TCRbeta CDR3 rearrangement, sequence reads were collapsed and filtered. For each sample, productive Simpson clonality was calculated by taking the square root of Simpson's diversity index across productive rearrangements. TCRdb provides this immuneACCESS table in a form limited to in-frame rearrangements. Some clones are lacking; in checked studies, under half of them reflect an unresolved V gene, and why the rest are absent is not known. The V and J calls and clone size were taken over from that table, and D and trimming were inferred from the DNA. The sample has 200,000 to 250,000 clones on record, about 82% of them singletons. The top ten hold more than 9% of the sample.

The collaborating institutions used their own protocols to collect whole blood in K2EDTA tubes. For TCRbeta analysis, collaborator samples were shipped as frozen whole blood, as isolated PBMCs, or as DNA extracted from either sample type. General study outcomes and caveats: Clinical and demographic metadata were provided uncurated, with the amount varying by source and participant.

Trimming takes 6 bases off V and 4 bases off J; junction bases not matched to a gene: 9. Based on the germline V gene, the CDR1 and CDR2 sequences are SGHAT and FQNNGV. The CDR3 contains 14 residues, cysteine and phenylalanine counted. Only the CDR3 region is kept as DNA, spanning 42 bases read in frame from base 1. This TCR derives from a woman of 80 years or more with acute or convalescent COVID-19. In this chain, TRBV11-2 is recombined with TRBJ2-7; 7 bases in between match TRBD1. Sequences were obtained from peripheral blood. The CDR3 corresponds to CASSRLGQSYEQYF. The nucleotide sequence reads TGTGCCAGCAGTCGCTTGGGACAGTCATACGAGCAGTACTTC.